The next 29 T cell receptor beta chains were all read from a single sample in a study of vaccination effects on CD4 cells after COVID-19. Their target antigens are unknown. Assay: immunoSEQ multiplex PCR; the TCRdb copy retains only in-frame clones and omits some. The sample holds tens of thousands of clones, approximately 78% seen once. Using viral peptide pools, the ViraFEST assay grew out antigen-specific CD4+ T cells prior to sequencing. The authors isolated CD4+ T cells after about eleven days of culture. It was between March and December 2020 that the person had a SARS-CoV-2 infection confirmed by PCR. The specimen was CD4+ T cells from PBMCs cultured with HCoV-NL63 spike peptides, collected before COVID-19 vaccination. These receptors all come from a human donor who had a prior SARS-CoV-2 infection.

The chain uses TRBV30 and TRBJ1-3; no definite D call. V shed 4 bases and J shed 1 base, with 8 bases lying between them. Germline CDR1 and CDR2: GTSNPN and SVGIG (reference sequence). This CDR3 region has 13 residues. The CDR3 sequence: CAWITGSGNTIYF. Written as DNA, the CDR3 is TGTGCCTGGATAACCGGGTCTGGAAACACCATATATTTT.

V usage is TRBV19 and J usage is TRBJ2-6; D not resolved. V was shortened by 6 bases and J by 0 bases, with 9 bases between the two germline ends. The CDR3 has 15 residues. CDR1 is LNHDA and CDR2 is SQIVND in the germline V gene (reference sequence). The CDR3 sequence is CASSDRFSGANVLTF. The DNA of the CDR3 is TGTGCCAGTAGCGACCGTTTCTCTGGGGCCAACGTCCTGACTTTC.

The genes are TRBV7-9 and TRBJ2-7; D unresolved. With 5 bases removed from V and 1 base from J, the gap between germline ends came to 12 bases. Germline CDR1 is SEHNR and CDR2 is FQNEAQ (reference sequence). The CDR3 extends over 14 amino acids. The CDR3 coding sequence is TGTGCCAGCAGCCCCCAACGGCTATCCTACGAGCAGTACTTC. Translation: CASSPQRLSYEQYF.

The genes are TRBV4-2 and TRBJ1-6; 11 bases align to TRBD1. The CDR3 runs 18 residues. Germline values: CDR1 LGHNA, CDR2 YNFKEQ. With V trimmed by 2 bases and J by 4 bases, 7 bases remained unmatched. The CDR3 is CASSQRGTGGDYNSPLHF. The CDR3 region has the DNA TGTGCCAGCAGCCAAAGGGGGACAGGGGGGGATTATAATTCACCCCTCCACTTT.

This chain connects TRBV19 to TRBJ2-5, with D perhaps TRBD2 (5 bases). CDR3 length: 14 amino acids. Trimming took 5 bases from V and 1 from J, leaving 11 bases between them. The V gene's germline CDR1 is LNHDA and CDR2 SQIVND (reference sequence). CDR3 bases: TGTGCCAGTAGTCGAGGGCAGCTCCAAGAGACCCAGTACTTC. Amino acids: CASSRGQLQETQYF.

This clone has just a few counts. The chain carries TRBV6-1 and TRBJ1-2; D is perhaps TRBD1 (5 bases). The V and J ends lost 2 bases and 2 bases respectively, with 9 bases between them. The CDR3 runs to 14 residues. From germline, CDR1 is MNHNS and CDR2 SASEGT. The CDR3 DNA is TGTGCCAGCAGTGAATGGGGCCGGAACTATGGCTACACCTTC. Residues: CASSEWGRNYGYTF.

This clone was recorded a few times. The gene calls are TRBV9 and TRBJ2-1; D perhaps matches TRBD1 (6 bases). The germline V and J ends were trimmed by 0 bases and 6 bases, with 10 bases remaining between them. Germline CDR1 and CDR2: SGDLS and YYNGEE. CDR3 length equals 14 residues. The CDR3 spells CASSVDVGANEQFF. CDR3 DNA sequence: TGTGCCAGCAGCGTAGATGTGGGGGCCAATGAGCAGTTCTTC.

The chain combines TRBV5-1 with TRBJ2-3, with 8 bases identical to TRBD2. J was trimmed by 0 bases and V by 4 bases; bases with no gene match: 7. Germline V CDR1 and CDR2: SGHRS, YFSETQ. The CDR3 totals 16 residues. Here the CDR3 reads CASSPGLAFSTDTQYF. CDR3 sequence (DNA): TGCGCCAGCAGCCCCGGACTAGCCTTCAGCACAGATACGCAGTATTTT.

Written as DNA, the CDR3 is TGCGCCAGCAGTCTCCAGGCGGGGCACTCCTACAATGAGCAGTTCTTC. It yields the protein CASSLQAGHSYNEQFF. The chain is built from TRBV5-1 and TRBJ2-1; perhaps TRBD2 as D (6 bases). The CDR3 runs 16 residues. The V and J ends lost 5 bases and 0 bases respectively, with 15 bases between them. Germline CDR1 reads SGHRS; CDR2 reads YFSETQ.

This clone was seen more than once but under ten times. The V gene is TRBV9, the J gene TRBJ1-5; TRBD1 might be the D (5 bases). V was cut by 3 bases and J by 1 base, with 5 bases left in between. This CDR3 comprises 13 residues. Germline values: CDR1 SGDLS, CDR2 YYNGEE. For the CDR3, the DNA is TGTGCCAGCAGCGGGGACAGCAATCAGCCCCAGCATTTT. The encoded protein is CASSGDSNQPQHF.

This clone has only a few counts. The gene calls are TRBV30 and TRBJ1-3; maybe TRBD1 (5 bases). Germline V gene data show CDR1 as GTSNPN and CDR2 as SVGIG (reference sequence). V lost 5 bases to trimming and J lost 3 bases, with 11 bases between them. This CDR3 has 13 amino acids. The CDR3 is CAWEKGYGNTIYF. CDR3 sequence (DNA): TGTGCCTGGGAAAAGGGGTATGGAAACACCATATATTTT.

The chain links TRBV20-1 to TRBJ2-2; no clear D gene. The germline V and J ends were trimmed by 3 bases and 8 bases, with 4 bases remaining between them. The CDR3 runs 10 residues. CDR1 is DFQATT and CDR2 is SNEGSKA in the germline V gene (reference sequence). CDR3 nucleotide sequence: TGCAGTGCTAGGACAGGGGAGCTGTTTTTT. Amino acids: CSARTGELFF.

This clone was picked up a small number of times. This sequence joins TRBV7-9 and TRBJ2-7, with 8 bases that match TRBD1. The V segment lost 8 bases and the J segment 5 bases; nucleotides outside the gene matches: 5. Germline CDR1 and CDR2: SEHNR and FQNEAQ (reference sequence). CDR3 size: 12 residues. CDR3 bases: TGTGCCAGCGCAGGGGGCTGGAACGAGCAGTACTTC. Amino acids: CASAGGWNEQYF.

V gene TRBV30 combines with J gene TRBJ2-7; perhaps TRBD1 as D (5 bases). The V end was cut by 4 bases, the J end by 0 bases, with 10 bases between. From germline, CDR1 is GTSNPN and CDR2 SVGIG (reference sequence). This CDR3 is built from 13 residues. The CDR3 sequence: CAWTQGYSYEQYF. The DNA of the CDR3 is TGTGCCTGGACTCAGGGATACTCCTACGAGCAGTACTTC.

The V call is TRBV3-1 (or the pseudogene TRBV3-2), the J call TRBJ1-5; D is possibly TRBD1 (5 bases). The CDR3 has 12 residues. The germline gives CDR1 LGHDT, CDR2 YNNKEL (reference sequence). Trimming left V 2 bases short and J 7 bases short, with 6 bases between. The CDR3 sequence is CASSQWGQPQHF. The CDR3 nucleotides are TGTGCCAGCAGCCAATGGGGGCAGCCCCAGCATTTT.

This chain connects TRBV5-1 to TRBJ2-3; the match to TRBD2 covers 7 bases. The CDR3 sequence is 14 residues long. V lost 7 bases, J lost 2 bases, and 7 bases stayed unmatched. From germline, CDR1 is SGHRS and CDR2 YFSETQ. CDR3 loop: CASAWGGVTDTQYF. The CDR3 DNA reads TGCGCCAGCGCGTGGGGGGGGGTCACAGATACGCAGTATTTT.

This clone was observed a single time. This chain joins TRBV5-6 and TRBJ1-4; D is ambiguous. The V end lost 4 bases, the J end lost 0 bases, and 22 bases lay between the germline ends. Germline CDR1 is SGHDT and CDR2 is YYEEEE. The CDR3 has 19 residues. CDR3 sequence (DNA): TGTGCCAGCAGCGCAGCCCCCCCTCTTACCCTGACAACTAATGAAAAACTGTTTTTT. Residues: CASSAAPPLTLTTNEKLFF.

DNA for the CDR3: TGCGCCAGCAGCCGCCCGACTAGCGGGAGGGTTGACACCGGGGAGCTGTTTTTT. Protein: CASSRPTSGRVDTGELFF. The genes are TRBV4-3 and TRBJ2-2, with 14 bases identical to TRBD2. After removal of 4 bases from V and 3 bases from J, the junction contained 7 bases not matched to a gene. This CDR3 has 18 amino acids. Germline values: CDR1 LGHNA, CDR2 YSLEER.

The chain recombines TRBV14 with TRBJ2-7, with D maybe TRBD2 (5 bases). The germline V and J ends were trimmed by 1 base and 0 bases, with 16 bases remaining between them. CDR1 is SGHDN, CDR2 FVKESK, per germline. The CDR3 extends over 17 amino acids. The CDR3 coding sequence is TGTGCCAGCAGCCAAGTTCCTAGCCGCTACTTCTCCTACGAGCAGTACTTC. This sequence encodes CASSQVPSRYFSYEQYF.

The CDR3 nucleotides are TGTGCCAGCAGCTTATTCGCAGGGACTCACTCTGGAAACACCATATATTTT. This gives the protein CASSLFAGTHSGNTIYF. The chain links TRBV7-9 to TRBJ1-3; perhaps TRBD1 as D (5 bases). This CDR3 comprises 17 residues. V lost 2 bases and J lost 0, with 14 bases in between. Per the germline V gene, CDR1 is SEHNR and CDR2 is FQNEAQ (reference sequence).

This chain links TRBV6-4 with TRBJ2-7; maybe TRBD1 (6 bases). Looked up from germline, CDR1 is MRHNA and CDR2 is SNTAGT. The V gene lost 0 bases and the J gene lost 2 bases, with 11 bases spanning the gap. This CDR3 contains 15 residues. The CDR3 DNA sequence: TGTGCCAGCAGTGACTCGTGGGACATCACCTACGAGCAGTACTTC. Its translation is CASSDSWDITYEQYF.

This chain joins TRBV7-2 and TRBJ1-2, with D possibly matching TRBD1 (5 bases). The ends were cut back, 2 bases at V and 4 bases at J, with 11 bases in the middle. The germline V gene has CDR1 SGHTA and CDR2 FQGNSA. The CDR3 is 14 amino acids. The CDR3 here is CASSLWGSPYGYTF. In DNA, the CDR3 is TGTGCCAGCAGCTTATGGGGGAGTCCCTATGGCTACACCTTC.

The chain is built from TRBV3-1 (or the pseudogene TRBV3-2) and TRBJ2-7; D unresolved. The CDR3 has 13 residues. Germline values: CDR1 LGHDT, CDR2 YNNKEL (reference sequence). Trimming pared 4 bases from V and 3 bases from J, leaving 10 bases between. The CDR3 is CASSPRNDYEQYF. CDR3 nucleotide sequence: TGTGCCAGCAGCCCGAGGAACGACTACGAGCAGTACTTC.

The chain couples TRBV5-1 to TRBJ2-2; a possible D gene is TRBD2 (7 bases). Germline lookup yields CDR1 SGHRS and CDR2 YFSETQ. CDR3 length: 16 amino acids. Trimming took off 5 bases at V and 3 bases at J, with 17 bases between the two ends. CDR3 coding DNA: TGCGCCAGCAGAACTAGGGGGGGCGAGCACACCGGGGAGCTGTTTTTT. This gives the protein CASRTRGGEHTGELFF.

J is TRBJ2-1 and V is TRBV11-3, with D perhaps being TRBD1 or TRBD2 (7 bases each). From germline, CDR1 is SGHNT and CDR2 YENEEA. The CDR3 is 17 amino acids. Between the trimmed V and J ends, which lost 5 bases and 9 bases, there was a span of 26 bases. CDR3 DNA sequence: TGTGCCAGCAGCACTTACCCCGGACAGTCAGGGGGGGGTGAGCAGTTCTTC. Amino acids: CASSTYPGQSGGGEQFF.

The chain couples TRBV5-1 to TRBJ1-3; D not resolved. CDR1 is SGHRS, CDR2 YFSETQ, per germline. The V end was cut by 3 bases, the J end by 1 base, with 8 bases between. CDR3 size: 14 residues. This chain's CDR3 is CASSSDGSGNTIYF. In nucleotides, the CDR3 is TGCGCCAGCAGCTCGGACGGGTCTGGAAACACCATATATTTT.

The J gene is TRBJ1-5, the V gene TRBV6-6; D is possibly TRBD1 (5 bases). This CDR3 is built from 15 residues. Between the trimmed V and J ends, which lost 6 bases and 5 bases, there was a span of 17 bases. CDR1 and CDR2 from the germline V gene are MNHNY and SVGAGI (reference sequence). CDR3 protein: CASSPSQDSDQPQHF. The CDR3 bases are TGTGCCAGCAGCCCCTCCCAAGACAGTGATCAGCCCCAGCATTTT.

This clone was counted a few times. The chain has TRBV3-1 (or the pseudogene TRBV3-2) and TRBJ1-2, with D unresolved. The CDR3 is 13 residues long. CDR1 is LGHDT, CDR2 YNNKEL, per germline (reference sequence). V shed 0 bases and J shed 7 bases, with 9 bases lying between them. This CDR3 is CASSQDLGPGYTF. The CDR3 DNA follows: TGTGCCAGCAGCCAAGATTTAGGTCCTGGCTACACCTTC.

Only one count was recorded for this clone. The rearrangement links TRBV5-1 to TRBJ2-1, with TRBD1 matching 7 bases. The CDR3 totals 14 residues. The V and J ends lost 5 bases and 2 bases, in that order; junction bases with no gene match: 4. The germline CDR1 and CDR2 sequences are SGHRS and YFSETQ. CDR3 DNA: TGCGCCAGCAGTCCGGGGACAGCCTACAATGAGCAGTTCTTC. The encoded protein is CASSPGTAYNEQFF.